This T cell receptor beta chain was identified in a study of identical twins. A remark on this clonotype: The antigen is unknown.

Study-level points and caveats: The study based its conclusions on cross-sectional statistical analysis and did not follow the same donors. Diverse VJ usage suggested most zero-insertion clonotypes were not invariant T cells.

A universal primer binding site was introduced by template switching. The final cDNA contained unique molecular identifiers. TCRdb re-derived calls from the 5' RACE reads in MiXCR, one entry per CDR3 protein. The repertoire has some 900,000 distinct CDR3 sequences, 9% to 15% of them found once; the top ten carry around 1.5%. These same records also appear under a second study, on yellow fever vaccine responses in identical twins. That study reports: Convergence reportedly seemed to mark part of the twins' vaccine T cell response, with personalization marking the rest.

The sequence came from a woman younger than 30 in good health. The sample was PBMCs.

This CDR3 is CASSSRWTGLNEKLFF. The CDR3 DNA follows: TGTGCCAGCAGCTCCAGATGGACAGGCTTAAATGAAAAACTGTTTTTT. The chain carries TRBV7-9 and TRBJ1-4, with 7 bases lining up with TRBD1. Trimming cost V 4 bases and J 5 bases; bases outside gene matches: 10. The CDR3 length is 16 residues. The V gene's germline CDR1 is SEHNR and CDR2 FQNEAQ (reference sequence). Full variable domain (outside the CDR3, taken from reference TRBV7-9 and TRBJ1-4): DTGVSQNPRHKITKRGQNVTFRCDPISEHNRLYWYRQTLGQGPEFLTYFQNEAQLEKSRLLSDRFSAERPKGSFSTLEIQRTEQGDSAMYLCASSSRWTGLNEKLFFGSGTQLSVL.